These 23 T cell receptor beta chains came from one sample sequenced in a study of blood T cell repertoires in COVID-19. Assay used: immunoSEQ multiplex PCR; TCRdb lists only in-frame clones, some missing. In the table there are approximately 330,000 clones, under 90% of which are singletons. The specimen sequenced was PBMCs or T cells enriched from blood (not recorded which). All receptors come from a woman aged 25 to 39 who had recovered from COVID-19.

The chain combines TRBV30 with TRBJ1-6; 7 nucleotides agree with TRBD1. CDR1 GTSNPN and CDR2 SVGIG come from the germline V gene (reference sequence). The J segment lost 0 bases and the V segment lost 2 bases, leaving 28 bases of the junction unmatched. The CDR3 loop spans 24 amino acids. Here the CDR3 DNA reads TGTGCCTGGAGTTGTTTCTCCCGGGACAGCATTCAGGTATGGGTGAGCTCCTATAATTCACCCCTCCACTTT. This sequence encodes CAWSCFSRDSIQVWVSSYNSPLHF.

The J gene is TRBJ2-1, the V gene TRBV5-1; 10 bases match TRBD2. The CDR3 totals 15 residues. The germline V gene has CDR1 SGHRS and CDR2 YFSETQ. V shed 4 bases and J 0 bases; nucleotides not matched to a gene: 1. CDR3 residues: CASSRTSGSYNEQFF. The CDR3 DNA follows: TGCGCCAGCAGCCGGACTAGCGGCTCCTACAATGAGCAGTTCTTC.

This clone appeared a single time. The CDR3 protein is CASSLETLLTRDNSPLHF. The CDR3 DNA follows: TGCGCCAGCAGCTTGGAAACCCTCTTGACACGCGATAATTCACCCCTCCACTTT. V usage is TRBV5-1 and J usage is TRBJ1-6; unclear D gene. In germline, CDR1 is SGHRS, CDR2 YFSETQ. Deletions cut 0 bases from V and 5 bases from J, with 18 bases between. The CDR3 runs 18 residues.

V usage is TRBV6-2 or TRBV6-3 and J usage is TRBJ2-1, with 7 bases fitting TRBD2. After removal of 1 base from V and 6 bases from J, the junction contained 12 bases not matched to a gene. CDR3 length equals 17 residues. Germline CDR1 MNHEY, CDR2 SVGEGT. The CDR3 here is CASSYFFRREQSNEQFF. CDR3 nucleotide sequence: TGTGCCAGCAGTTACTTTTTTCGGCGGGAGCAGAGCAATGAGCAGTTCTTC.

Written as DNA, the CDR3 is TGTGCCAGCAGCTTAAGTAGGGCAGGGGGCCCTGAAGCTTTCTTT. Its translation: CASSLSRAGGPEAFF. The rearrangement links TRBV7-9 to TRBJ1-1, with TRBD1 matching 8 bases. Germline CDR1 is SEHNR and CDR2 is FQNEAQ (reference sequence). V shed 2 bases, J shed 6 bases, and the junction held 8 bases outside the gene matches. This CDR3 is built from 15 residues.

This sequence joins TRBV30 and TRBJ2-2, with D perhaps TRBD1 (5 bases). The germline gives CDR1 GTSNPN, CDR2 SVGIG (reference sequence). The CDR3 contains 15 residues. The V end lost 5 bases, the J end lost 5 bases, and 18 bases lay between the germline ends. CDR3 coding DNA: TGTGCCTGGGCTCGGACAAGGGGCAGAACCGGGGAGCTGTTTTTT. It translates to CAWARTRGRTGELFF.

This sequence joins TRBV10-2 and TRBJ2-1; TRBD1 might be the D (5 bases). V was trimmed by 10 bases and J by 3 bases, leaving 25 bases between them. The CDR3 runs to 17 residues. Germline V gene sequence: CDR1 WSHSY, CDR2 SAAADI. CDR3 region: CATSTYQGGIGYNEQFF. In DNA form, the CDR3 reads TGCGCCACATCTACCTACCAGGGCGGAATAGGCTACAATGAGCAGTTCTTC.

This sequence joins TRBV13 and TRBJ1-2; D gene uncertain. There are 14 residues in the CDR3. Germline V gives CDR1 PRHDT, CDR2 FYEKMQ (reference sequence). Trimming left V 5 bases short and J 8 bases short, with 18 bases between. CDR3 nucleotides: TGTGCCAGCAGCCAAGGACGGGGAATATGGGGCTACACCTTC. It yields the protein CASSQGRGIWGYTF.

V is TRBV27 and J is TRBJ2-7, with TRBD1 matching over 10 bases. Losses at the gene ends were 2 bases for V and 4 bases for J; bases not matched to a gene: 8. CDR1 and CDR2 from the germline V gene are MNHEY and SMNVEV (reference sequence). CDR3 length equals 16 residues. CDR3 sequence (DNA): TGTGCCAGCAGTTTAGCGCCCGGACAGGGGGTTTACGAGCAGTACTTC. The encoded protein is CASSLAPGQGVYEQYF.

The rearrangement links TRBV5-1 to TRBJ2-2; TRBD2 matches 14 bases. Germline-derived CDR1 and CDR2 are SGHRS and YFSETQ. The CDR3 contains 18 residues. V lost 0 bases to trimming and J lost 3 bases; unmatched junction nucleotides: 4. The CDR3 DNA follows: TGCGCCAGCAGCTTGGAGACTAGCGGGAGGGGGTACACCGGGGAGCTGTTTTTT. Its translation: CASSLETSGRGYTGELFF.

Only one count was recorded for this clone. V and J are TRBV29-1 and TRBJ2-7; 10 bases are a match to TRBD2. This CDR3 has 14 residues. In germline, CDR1 is SQVTM, CDR2 ANQGSEA. V lost 5 bases to trimming and J lost 2 bases; unmatched junction nucleotides: 6. The CDR3 protein is CSVSLAGATYEQYF. CDR3 sequence (DNA): TGCAGCGTTTCCCTAGCGGGGGCAACCTACGAGCAGTACTTC.

This chain connects TRBV19 to TRBJ1-1; possible D gene TRBD1, 5 bases. The CDR3 totals 14 residues. The ends were cut back, 3 bases at V and 1 base at J, with 9 bases in the middle. Germline V gene sequence: CDR1 LNHDA, CDR2 SQIVND (reference sequence). The CDR3 DNA sequence: TGTGCCAGTAGTATCGGACATAAGAACACTGAAGCTTTCTTT. It is translated as CASSIGHKNTEAFF.

This rearrangement joins TRBV28 to TRBJ2-3; D unresolved. The germline CDR1 and CDR2 sequences are MDHEN and SYDVKM. The V gene lost 2 bases and the J gene lost 3 bases, with 6 bases spanning the gap. CDR3 length: 13 amino acids. DNA for the CDR3: TGTGCCAGCAGTTTAATAGATACAGATACGCAGTATTTT. This sequence encodes CASSLIDTDTQYF.

This sequence joins TRBV4-2 and TRBJ2-7; D is perhaps TRBD2 (5 bases). Looked up from germline, CDR1 is LGHNA and CDR2 is YNFKEQ. The CDR3 has 16 residues. Trimming cost V 1 base and J 0 bases, with 13 bases left between them. CDR3 coding DNA: TGTGCCAGCAGCCAAGGGGAGAGCGTGAGCTCCTACGAGCAGTACTTC. Protein sequence: CASSQGESVSSYEQYF.

The CDR3: CASTTIMNTEAFF. CDR3 nucleotides: TGTGCCAGCACCACTATCATGAACACTGAAGCTTTCTTT. The chain has TRBV28 and TRBJ1-1; no clear D. Germline V gene data show CDR1 as MDHEN and CDR2 as SYDVKM. Trimming removed 7 bases at V and 0 bases at J, with 9 bases between. This CDR3 spans 13 amino acids. The whole variable domain, filled in from reference TRBV28 and TRBJ1-1, reads DVKVTQSSRYLVKRTGEKVFLECVQDMDHENMFWYRQDPGLGLRLIYFSYDVKMKEKGDIPEGYSVSREKKERFSLILESASTNQTSMYLCASTTIMNTEAFFGQGTRLTVV.

This sequence joins TRBV6-5 and TRBJ1-1; the D is unclear. Germline-derived CDR1 and CDR2 are MNHEY and SVGAGI. This CDR3 spans 15 amino acids. The V end lost 2 bases, the J end lost 0 bases, and 10 bases lay between the germline ends. CDR3 DNA: TGTGCCAGCAGTTACGCGGAGGGCTTGAACACTGAAGCTTTCTTT. Translation: CASSYAEGLNTEAFF.

The chain joins TRBV5-1 to TRBJ1-1; 7 bases map to TRBD1. The germline V gene has CDR1 SGHRS and CDR2 YFSETQ. V was clipped by 3 bases and J by 0 bases; unmatched bases: 2. The CDR3 has 14 residues. CDR3 residues: CASSWGQMNTEAFF. The CDR3 DNA follows: TGCGCCAGCAGCTGGGGACAGATGAACACTGAAGCTTTCTTT.

This clone showed up just once. V is TRBV29-1 and J is TRBJ2-7; 13 nucleotides agree with TRBD2. Germline assignment: CDR1 SQVTM and CDR2 ANQGSEA. V trimming: 4 bases; J trimming: 2 bases; junction bases outside the gene matches: 2. The CDR3 is made up of 14 amino acids. This chain's CDR3 is CSVGLAGGPYEQYF. The CDR3 bases are TGCAGCGTTGGACTAGCGGGAGGTCCCTACGAGCAGTACTTC.

V and J are TRBV18 and TRBJ1-2, with TRBD1 matching over 7 bases. The CDR3 extends over 16 amino acids. CDR1 KGHSH and CDR2 LQKENI come from the germline V gene. After removal of 2 bases from V and 0 bases from J, the junction contained 6 bases not matched to a gene. The CDR3: CASSPFRDRANYGYTF. DNA for the CDR3: TGTGCCAGCTCACCATTCCGGGACAGAGCTAACTATGGCTACACCTTC. Filled out from reference TRBV18 and TRBJ1-2, the complete variable domain reads NAGVMQNPRHLVRRRGQEARLRCSPMKGHSHVYWYRQLPEEGLKFMVYLQKENIIDESGMPKERFSAEFPKEGPSILRIQQVVRGDSAAYFCASSPFRDRANYGYTFGSGTRLTVV.

The sample holds a few counts of this clone. The chain employs TRBV6-5 and TRBJ2-3; D gene unclear. The germline V gene encodes CDR1 MNHEY and CDR2 SVGAGI. The CDR3 spans 15 residues. Trimming stripped 0 bases from V and 0 bases from J, with 7 bases between. CDR3 DNA: TGTGCCAGCAGTTACTCGGGCTCGAGCACAGATACGCAGTATTTT. Amino acid sequence: CASSYSGSSTDTQYF.

In nucleotides, the CDR3 is TGTGCCAGCAGTATAGGGACAGGGATTGAAAAACTGTTTTTT. It is translated as CASSIGTGIEKLFF. The J gene is TRBJ1-4, the V gene TRBV27, with 9 positions matching TRBD1. V shed 5 bases and J 7 bases; nucleotides not matched to a gene: 5. The CDR3 length is 14 residues. The germline V gene encodes CDR1 MNHEY and CDR2 SMNVEV (reference sequence).

The V and J genes are TRBV12-5 and TRBJ1-1; a weak D match, TRBD1 (6 bases). The V gene lost 0 bases and the J gene lost 1 base, with 9 bases spanning the gap. The germline V gene has CDR1 LGHNT and CDR2 FRNRAP. The CDR3 is made up of 15 amino acids. This CDR3 is CASGLVVGGNTEAFF. In nucleotides, the CDR3 is TGTGCTAGTGGTTTGGTAGTAGGGGGGAACACTGAAGCTTTCTTT.

The chain links TRBV30 to TRBJ1-3; TRBD1 matches at 7 bases. This CDR3 is 16 amino acids long. With V trimmed by 0 bases and J by 2 bases, 7 bases remained unmatched. In germline, CDR1 is GTSNPN, CDR2 SVGIG (reference sequence). Here the CDR3 reads CAWSVRGIGTGNTIYF. CDR3 bases: TGTGCCTGGAGTGTCAGGGGGATTGGTACTGGAAACACCATATATTTT.